This TCR beta chain was captured by sequencing in a study of blood T cell repertoires in COVID-19. This clone occurred once. The assay was immunoSEQ multiplex PCR, and TCRdb's table has in-frame clones only and misses some. Here the sample spans 95,000 to 100,000 clones, 86% being singletons. Trimming cost V 6 bases and J 4 bases, with 12 bases left between them. This CDR3 comprises 13 residues. Germline V gene lookup returns CDR1 LGHDT and CDR2 YNNKEL (reference sequence). The source material was peripheral blood. This clonotype originated in a man at least 80 years old with acute or convalescent COVID-19. This chain joins TRBV3-1 (or the pseudogene TRBV3-2) and TRBJ1-2; D perhaps matches TRBD1 (5 bases). Here the CDR3 DNA reads TGTGCCAGCAGAAGGGGCGGGACCTATGGCTACACCTTC. Its translation: CASRRGGTYGYTF.